This TCR beta chain was documented in a study of CD8+CD57+ T cells in acquired aplastic anemia. Study information: The study obtained approximately 11 million reads on average for CD4+ cells from healthy donors. Findings and caveats of the study: No significant patient-versus-control difference appeared in CD8+ Simpson's diversity.

Germline CDR1 is SEHNR and CDR2 is FQNEAQ (reference sequence). CDR3 length: 13 residues. Genomic DNA was employed as the template in profiling TCR beta VDJ and CDR3. Each CDR3 protein gets one entry after TCRdb re-called the reads with MiXCR. This sample has hundreds of thousands of distinct CDR3 sequences, with approximately 70% found just once. A note on this clonotype: What it recognizes is unknown. Sequence at one end of the junction differs from germline and may be a read error.

This TCR came from a human donor in good health, serving as a control. Sequenced input: sorted CD4+, CD8+, or CD8+CD57+ T cells (not recorded which) from PBMCs. The chain carries TRBV7-9 and TRBJ2-5; tentatively, D is TRBD1 or TRBD2 (5 bases each). CDR3 nucleotides: TGTGCCCGCAGCTTGACTGCGGGTAAGACAGATACGTTC. This encodes CARSLTAGKTDTF.